This T cell receptor (beta chain) comes out of a study of blood T cell repertoires in COVID-19. Study-level information: Specimens from acute and convalescent COVID-19 originated in the United States, Italy and Spain. In each case, the material was cDNA or gDNA derived from T cells, B-cell-depleted T cells, or PBMCs.

Assay: immunoSEQ multiplex PCR; the TCRdb copy retains only in-frame clones and omits some. The sample shows 56,000 or so clones, around 86% of them seen only once. Only a few counts were recorded for this clone. V gave up 8 bases and J gave up 3 bases, with 13 bases separating them. CDR3 length equals 12 residues. Per the germline V gene, CDR1 is SQVTM and CDR2 is ANQGSEA. The TCR was taken from a human donor in a cohort sampled during active COVID-19. Sequences were obtained from peripheral blood. V and J are TRBV29-1 and TRBJ1-1, with D unclear. CDR3 region: CSFTRTHTEAFF. CDR3 sequence (DNA): TGCAGCTTTACACGGACTCACACTGAAGCTTTCTTT.